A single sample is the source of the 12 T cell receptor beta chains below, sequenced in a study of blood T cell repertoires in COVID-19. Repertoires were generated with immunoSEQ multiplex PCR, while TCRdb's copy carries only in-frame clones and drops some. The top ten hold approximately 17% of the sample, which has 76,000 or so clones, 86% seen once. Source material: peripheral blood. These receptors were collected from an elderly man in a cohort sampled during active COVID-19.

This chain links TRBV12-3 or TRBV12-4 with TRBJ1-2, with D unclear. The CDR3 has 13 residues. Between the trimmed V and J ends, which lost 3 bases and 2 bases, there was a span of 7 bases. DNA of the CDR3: TGTGCCAGCAGTTTGAGGCCGAACTATGGCTACACCTTC. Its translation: CASSLRPNYGYTF.

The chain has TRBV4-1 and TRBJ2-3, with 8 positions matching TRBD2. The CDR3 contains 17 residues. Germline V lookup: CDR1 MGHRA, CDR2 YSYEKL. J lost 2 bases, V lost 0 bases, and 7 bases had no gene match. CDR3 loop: CASSQDGSGDLTDTQYF. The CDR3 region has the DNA TGCGCCAGCAGCCAAGACGGTAGCGGGGACCTCACAGATACGCAGTATTTT.

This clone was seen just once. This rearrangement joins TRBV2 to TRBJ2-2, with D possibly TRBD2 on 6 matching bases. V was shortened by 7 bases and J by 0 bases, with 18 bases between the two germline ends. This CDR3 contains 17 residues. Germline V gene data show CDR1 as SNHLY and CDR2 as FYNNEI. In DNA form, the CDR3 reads TGTGCCAGCACCGGCGCGCGGGGTACGCCGAACACCGGGGAGCTGTTTTTT. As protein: CASTGARGTPNTGELFF.

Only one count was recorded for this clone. The CDR3 bases are TGTGCCAGCAGTGACCCCGGGACAGGGGCCCCTTACGAGCAGTACGTC. The encoded protein is CASSDPGTGAPYEQYV. The chain uses TRBV6-4 and TRBJ2-7; 10 nucleotides align to TRBD1. This CDR3 has 16 residues. With 2 bases clipped from V and 4 bases from J, the junction kept 8 bases outside the gene matches. CDR1 is MRHNA, CDR2 SNTAGT, per germline.

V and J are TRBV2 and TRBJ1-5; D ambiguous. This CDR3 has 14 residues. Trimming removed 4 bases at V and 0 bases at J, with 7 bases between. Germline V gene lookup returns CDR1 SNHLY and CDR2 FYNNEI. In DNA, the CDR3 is TGTGCCAGCAGTGGGCAATATAGCAATCAGCCCCAGCATTTT. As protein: CASSGQYSNQPQHF. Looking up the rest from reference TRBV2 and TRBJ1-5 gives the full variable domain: EPEVTQTPSHQVTQMGQEVILRCVPISNHLYFYWYRQILGQKVEFLVSFYNNEISEKSEIFDDQFSVERPDGSNFTLKIRSTKLEDSAMYFCASSGQYSNQPQHFGDGTRLSIL.

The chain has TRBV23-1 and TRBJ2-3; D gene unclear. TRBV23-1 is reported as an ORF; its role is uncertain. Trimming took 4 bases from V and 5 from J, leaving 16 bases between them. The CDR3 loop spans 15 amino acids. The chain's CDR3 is CASSPMVWPGDTQYF. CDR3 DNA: TGCGCCAGCAGTCCCATGGTATGGCCTGGAGATACGCAGTATTTT.

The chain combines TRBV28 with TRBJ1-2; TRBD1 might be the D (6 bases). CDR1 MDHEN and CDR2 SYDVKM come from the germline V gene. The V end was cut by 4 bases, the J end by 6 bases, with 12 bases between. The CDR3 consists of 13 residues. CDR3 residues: CASSSLGGNGYTF. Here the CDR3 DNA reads TGTGCCAGCAGTTCCCTAGGGGGTAATGGCTACACCTTC.

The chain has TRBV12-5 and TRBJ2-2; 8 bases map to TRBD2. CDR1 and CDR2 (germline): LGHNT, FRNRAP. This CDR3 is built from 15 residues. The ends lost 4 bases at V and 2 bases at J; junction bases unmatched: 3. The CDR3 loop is CASGWGLDNTGELFF. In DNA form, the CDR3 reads TGTGCTAGTGGTTGGGGACTAGATAACACCGGGGAGCTGTTTTTT. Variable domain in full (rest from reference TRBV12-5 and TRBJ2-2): DARVTQTPRHKVTEMGQEVTMRCQPILGHNTVFWYRQTMMQGLELLAYFRNRAPLDDSGMPKDRFSAEMPDATLATLKIQPSEPRDSAVYFCASGWGLDNTGELFFGEGSRLTVL.

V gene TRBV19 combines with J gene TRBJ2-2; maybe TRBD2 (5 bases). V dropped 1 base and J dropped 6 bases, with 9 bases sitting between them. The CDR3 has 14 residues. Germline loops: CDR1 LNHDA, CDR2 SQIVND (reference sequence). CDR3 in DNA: TGTGCCAGTAGTATAGCTGTCGGGGCCGGGGAGCTGTTTTTT. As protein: CASSIAVGAGELFF.

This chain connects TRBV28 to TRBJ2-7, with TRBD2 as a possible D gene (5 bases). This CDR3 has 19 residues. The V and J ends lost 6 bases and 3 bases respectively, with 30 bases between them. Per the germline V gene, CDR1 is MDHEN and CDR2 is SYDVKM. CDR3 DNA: TGTGCCAGCAGAGAATTCAAAGAGACACCAGCGGTTTTACTCTACGAGCAGTACGTC. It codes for CASREFKETPAVLLYEQYV.

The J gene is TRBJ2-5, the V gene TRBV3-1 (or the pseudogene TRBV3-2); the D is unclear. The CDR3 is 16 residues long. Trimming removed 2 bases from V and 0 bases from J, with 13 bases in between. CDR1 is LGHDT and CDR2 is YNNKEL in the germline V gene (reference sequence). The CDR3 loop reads CASSQPHPRYQETQYF. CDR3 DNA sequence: TGTGCCAGCAGCCAACCCCACCCCCGGTACCAAGAGACCCAGTACTTC.

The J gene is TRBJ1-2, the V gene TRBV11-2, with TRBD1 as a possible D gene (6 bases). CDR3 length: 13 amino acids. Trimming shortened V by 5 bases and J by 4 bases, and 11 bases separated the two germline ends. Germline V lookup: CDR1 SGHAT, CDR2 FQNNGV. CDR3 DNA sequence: TGTGCCAGCAGCCCACAGGGTGCCTATGGCTACACCTTC. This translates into CASSPQGAYGYTF.